This T cell receptor (beta chain) was sequenced for a study of CD8+ T cells in alopecia areata. Sequencing relied on a cDNA template that was reverse transcribed from extracted RNA. This table comes from immunoSEQ multiplex PCR, and its TCRdb copy is limited to in-frame clones, with some not included. The sample yields under 250,000 clones, over 60% seen once. Study outcomes and limitations: Affected lesional scalp, above all in alopecia totalis/universalis, was more clonal than normal scalp.

A remark on this clone: Its antigen is currently unknown.

V lost 6 bases and J lost 4, with 12 bases in between. Germline loops: CDR1 SNHLY, CDR2 FYNNEI. There are 13 residues in the CDR3. Described treatment: oral pan-JAK inhibitor, 5-10 mg twice daily. The chain uses TRBV2 and TRBJ1-2; D ambiguous. Sequencing was performed on CD4+ T cells sorted from blood, taken at week 44, from a patient treated with tofacitinib. This clonotype originated in a human donor with alopecia areata. The CDR3 loop is CASSPDGIYGYTF. The CDR3 DNA is TGTGCCAGCAGCCCGGACGGCATCTATGGCTACACCTTC.